This T cell receptor (beta chain) was identified in a study of blood T cell repertoires in COVID-19 (dated by TCRdb to about 2020). With regard to the full study: Collaborator samples came from the United States, Italy and Spain and covered acute and convalescent phases of COVID-19. The prospective study material was composed of cDNA or gDNA derived from T cells, B-cell-depleted T cells, or PBMCs. Subjects who had been exposed to COVID-19, were actively infected with it, or had recovered from it provided the deeply sampled blood TCRbeta repertoires that made up the dataset. The repertoires were made available in a free public database intended to serve as a resource for research on the immune response to SARS-CoV-2. Samples were obtained from the ongoing ImmuneRACE study (first 160 participants) and from 1,254 subjects provided by 6 global collaborators. The sample metadata nearly always contained a de-identified subject ID, COVID-19 status, age in years and sex. Where HLA class I and class II types were available, the types were taken from metadata supplied by the sample provider, not from assay-based typing. The paper as a whole reports these results and caveats: Clinical and demographic metadata were provided uncurated, with the amount varying by source and participant.

Regarding this clone: No antigen is known for it. Base qualities are missing; no much larger clone stands one base away.

Spanning cysteine to phenylalanine, the CDR3 consists of 14 amino acids. Only the CDR3 DNA stays, 42 bases, in frame from base 1. The germline V gene gives CDR1 as ENHRY and CDR2 as SYGVKD. The germline V end is reduced by 6 bases and the J end by 4 bases; junction bases left unmatched: 8. Whole blood was collected in K2EDTA tubes by collaborating institutions according to the institutions' own protocols. For TCRbeta analysis, collaborators shipped samples in one of three forms: frozen whole blood, isolated PBMCs, or DNA extracted from either of those sample types. TCRbeta CDR3 regions were amplified from genomic DNA using the immunoSEQ Assay, a bias-controlled multiplex PCR. The authors' pipeline ran thus. The number of nucleated cells in each sample was estimated by amplification of reference gene primers within the assay. Sequence reads were collapsed and filtered to measure the absolute abundance of every unique TCRbeta CDR3 rearrangement. For each sample, productive Simpson clonality was calculated by taking the square root of Simpson's diversity index across productive rearrangements. TCRdb re-hosts the immuneACCESS table, in-frame sequences only. Its copies lack some clones; in the studies checked, an unresolved V gene accounts for under half of them, and the cause for the rest is not known. V, J and clone size derive from that table, while D and trimming were established from the DNA sequence. This sample comprises 250,000 or so clones, 80% to 90% of them detected only once. Around 2.9% of the sample goes to the ten largest clones.

In this chain, TRBV10-3 is recombined with TRBJ1-1; TRBD1 aligns with 7 central bases. The sequencing input was peripheral blood. This receptor was identified in a woman in her thirties with active or convalescent COVID-19. The sequenced DNA is TGTGCCATCAGCACCACAGGGGCGGGCACTGAAGCTTTCTTT. Its translation reads: CAISTTGAGTEAFF.